This entry lists 23 T cell receptor beta chains sequenced from one sample in a study of blood T cell repertoires in COVID-19. This table comes from immunoSEQ multiplex PCR, and its TCRdb copy is limited to in-frame clones, with some not included. Here the sample spans around 320,000 clones, 90% being singletons. Sequences were obtained from PBMCs or T cells enriched from blood (not recorded which). The receptors were sampled from a woman aged 25 to 39 who had been exposed to COVID-19.

This sequence joins TRBV5-6 and TRBJ1-1; D unresolved. The CDR3 consists of 14 residues. Germline V lookup: CDR1 SGHDT, CDR2 YYEEEE. V lost 0 bases and J lost 7, with 13 bases in between. The CDR3 DNA sequence: TGTGCCAGCAGCTTGGCTAGCGGTAAGGTTGAAGCTTTCTTT. It translates to CASSLASGKVEAFF.

This chain joins TRBV7-2 and TRBJ2-7; weak D call: TRBD1 (6 bases). Trimming took 5 bases from V and 9 from J, leaving 11 bases between them. This CDR3 spans 11 amino acids. Germline V gives CDR1 SGHTA, CDR2 FQGNSA. The CDR3 loop is CASSLRTVQYF. In DNA form, the CDR3 reads TGTGCCAGCAGCCTAAGGACAGTGCAGTACTTC.

The chain employs TRBV7-6 and TRBJ2-3, with 12 bases lining up with TRBD2. Germline-derived CDR1 and CDR2 are SGHVS and FNYEAQ. With V trimmed by 5 bases and J by 6 bases, 6 bases remained unmatched. The CDR3 sequence is 15 residues long. CDR3 residues: CASSETSGGTDTQYF. The DNA of the CDR3 is TGTGCCAGCAGCGAAACTAGCGGGGGGACCGATACGCAGTATTTT.

This chain connects TRBV18 to TRBJ1-2; D may be TRBD1 (6 bases). The CDR3 contains 15 residues. CDR1 and CDR2 (germline): KGHSH, LQKENI. V was pared by 3 bases and J by 4 bases, with 15 bases between. In DNA, the CDR3 is TGTGCCAGCTCACCGGGCGCAGGGGACGGCTATGGCTACACCTTC. Amino acid sequence: CASSPGAGDGYGYTF.

This rearrangement joins TRBV11-2 to TRBJ2-7; 7 bases are shared with TRBD1. Germline V gene lookup returns CDR1 SGHAT and CDR2 FQNNGV. The CDR3 has 14 amino acids. V was pared by 3 bases and J by 1 base, with 3 bases of the junction left unmatched. As DNA, the CDR3 is TGTGCCAGCAGCTTCGCGACAGGGTCCTACGAGCAGTACTTC. Protein sequence: CASSFATGSYEQYF.

The rearrangement uses TRBV5-5 and TRBJ2-1, with a possible D match to TRBD1 (5 bases). With 4 bases removed from V and 9 bases from J, the gap between germline ends came to 14 bases. CDR3 length equals 13 residues. Germline lookup yields CDR1 SGHKS and CDR2 YYEKEE (reference sequence). CDR3 sequence (DNA): TGTGCCAGCAGCCAGCTTGGGGCTAGTGAGCAGTTCTTC. It encodes CASSQLGASEQFF.

J is TRBJ1-4 and V is TRBV19; D remains unclear. Trimming pared 3 bases from V and 8 bases from J, leaving 10 bases between. In germline, CDR1 is LNHDA, CDR2 SQIVND (reference sequence). The CDR3 runs to 13 residues. CDR3 sequence: CASSIEQWEKLFF. The CDR3 bases are TGTGCCAGTAGTATCGAACAGTGGGAAAAACTGTTTTTT.

This clone has only one observation. The rearrangement links TRBV29-1 to TRBJ2-5; D uncertain. Germline lookup yields CDR1 SQVTM and CDR2 ANQGSEA. The CDR3 is 12 amino acids. Trimming stripped 3 bases from V and 5 bases from J, with 10 bases between. The CDR3 sequence is CSVDGFGETQYF. The CDR3 DNA reads TGCAGCGTTGATGGTTTCGGGGAGACCCAGTACTTC.

This rearrangement joins TRBV6-1 to TRBJ2-7; possible D gene TRBD1, 7 bases. V shed 3 bases and J shed 0 bases, with 12 bases lying between them. Per germline, CDR1 MNHNS and CDR2 SASEGT. This CDR3 spans 15 amino acids. The CDR3 DNA follows: TGTGCCAGCAGTGAGACGCAGGGGGGCTCCTACGAGCAGTACTTC. Encoded protein: CASSETQGGSYEQYF.

The chain recombines TRBV6-6 with TRBJ1-6; 9 bases are shared with TRBD1. The CDR3 sequence is 18 residues long. V lost 5 bases, J lost 1 base, and 9 bases stayed unmatched. The germline V gene has CDR1 MNHNY and CDR2 SVGAGI (reference sequence). CDR3 sequence: CASSPTGGVFSYNSPLHF. DNA of the CDR3: TGTGCCAGCAGTCCAACAGGGGGCGTTTTTTCCTATAATTCACCCCTCCACTTT.

V and J are TRBV5-1 and TRBJ2-3, with TRBD1 as a possible D gene (7 bases). The CDR3 loop spans 15 amino acids. Between the trimmed V and J ends, which lost 2 bases and 2 bases, there was a span of 12 bases. Germline values: CDR1 SGHRS, CDR2 YFSETQ. CDR3 DNA sequence: TGCGCCAGCAGCTTCCAGGGGGGATTCACAGATACGCAGTATTTT. Protein: CASSFQGGFTDTQYF.

The chain employs TRBV5-1 and TRBJ2-1; the match to TRBD2 covers 10 bases. Trimming removed 5 bases from V and 3 bases from J; junction bases left unmatched: 5. Germline V gene sequence: CDR1 SGHRS, CDR2 YFSETQ. CDR3 length: 15 amino acids. CDR3 bases: TGCGCCAGCAGAGAAGGGACTAGCGACTACAATGAGCAGTTCTTC. Encoded protein: CASREGTSDYNEQFF. Looking up the rest from reference TRBV5-1 and TRBJ2-1 gives the full variable domain: KAGVTQTPRYLIKTRGQQVTLSCSPISGHRSVSWYQQTPGQGLQFLFEYFSETQRNKGNFPGRFSGRQFSNSRSEMNVSTLELGDSALYLCASREGTSDYNEQFFGPGTRLTVL.

This chain connects TRBV6-5 to TRBJ1-2; 9 positions match TRBD1. Germline CDR1 MNHEY, CDR2 SVGAGI. Trimming removed 2 bases from V and 6 bases from J; junction bases left unmatched: 4. The CDR3 is made up of 14 amino acids. DNA for the CDR3: TGTGCCAGCAGTTACCGGGGACAGGGTGATGGCTACACCTTC. This encodes CASSYRGQGDGYTF.

The genes are TRBV12-3 or TRBV12-4 and TRBJ1-2; no clear D. V shed 11 bases and J shed 4 bases, with 14 bases lying between them. CDR3 length equals 12 residues. As DNA, the CDR3 is TGTGCCCTTAGGCGGGTTAGCTATGGCTACACCTTC. Translated, it gives CALRRVSYGYTF.

The chain couples TRBV2 to TRBJ1-5; 9 positions match TRBD1. J gave up 4 bases and V 4 bases, and 8 bases lay outside the gene matches. The CDR3 covers 16 residues. Germline CDR1 and CDR2: SNHLY and FYNNEI. DNA for the CDR3: TGTGCCAGCAGTGTCTTGGGGGGGACAGGGAATCAGCCCCAGCATTTT. Protein product: CASSVLGGTGNQPQHF.

Only a few counts were recorded for this clone. The chain carries TRBV6-2 or TRBV6-3 and TRBJ2-3; 9 bases agree with TRBD2. The V gene end was trimmed by 2 bases and the J gene end by 5 bases; junction bases not matched to a gene: 8. CDR3 length equals 16 residues. CDR1 is MNHEY, CDR2 SVGEGT, per germline. The CDR3 bases are TGTGCCAGCAGTTACCTAGCGGGGCCGGAGAGAGATACGCAGTATTTT. It codes for CASSYLAGPERDTQYF.

The chain carries TRBV7-6 and TRBJ1-6; D gene unclear. This CDR3 region has 15 residues. Germline V gene data show CDR1 as SGHVS and CDR2 as FNYEAQ. Between the trimmed V and J ends, which lost 1 base and 9 bases, there was a span of 13 bases. The CDR3 sequence is CASSLGGIGRSPLHF. The CDR3 coding sequence is TGTGCCAGCAGCTTAGGAGGGATCGGGCGTTCACCCCTCCACTTT.

This CDR3 is CASSYSGQALGYTF. The CDR3 region has the DNA TGTGCCAGCAGTTACTCGGGACAGGCCCTAGGCTACACCTTC. The V gene is TRBV6-5, the J gene TRBJ1-2; 8 positions match TRBD1. The trim removed 0 bases at V and 8 bases at J, leaving 5 bases unmatched. Germline CDR1 is MNHEY and CDR2 is SVGAGI. The CDR3 has 14 residues.

The table lists this clone with a count of one. CDR3 DNA: TGTGCCAGTAAGGCCCAGGGGAACTATGGCTACACCTTC. It yields the protein CASKAQGNYGYTF. This chain links TRBV19 with TRBJ1-2, with D perhaps TRBD1 (6 bases). Trimming left V 7 bases short and J 2 bases short, with 11 bases between. Looked up from germline, CDR1 is LNHDA and CDR2 is SQIVND (reference sequence). The CDR3 has 13 residues.

This chain joins TRBV5-4 and TRBJ1-2; TRBD1 agrees at 7 bases. The trim removed 4 bases at V and 5 bases at J, leaving 11 bases unmatched. CDR1 is SGHNT and CDR2 is YYREEE in the germline V gene (reference sequence). There are 15 residues in the CDR3. CDR3 in amino acids: CASSPPEGADYGYTF. In nucleotides, the CDR3 is TGTGCCAGCAGCCCACCCGAGGGGGCGGATTATGGCTACACCTTC. The full variable domain, completed using reference TRBV5-4 and TRBJ1-2, is ETGVTQSPTHLIKTRGQQVTLRCSSQSGHNTVSWYQQALGQGPQFIFQYYREEENGRGNFPPRFSGLQFPNYSSELNVNALELDDSALYLCASSPPEGADYGYTFGSGTRLTVV.

This chain's CDR3 is CASSLARQGLRSNQPQHF. The CDR3 nucleotides read TGTGCCAGCAGCCTCGCCCGACAGGGCCTTCGGAGCAATCAGCCCCAGCATTTT. The chain employs TRBV2 and TRBJ1-5; 7 bases line up with TRBD1. CDR3 length equals 18 residues. The V gene end was trimmed by 6 bases and the J gene end by 1 base; junction bases not matched to a gene: 15. Per germline, CDR1 SNHLY and CDR2 FYNNEI. The full variable domain, completed using reference TRBV2 and TRBJ1-5, is EPEVTQTPSHQVTQMGQEVILRCVPISNHLYFYWYRQILGQKVEFLVSFYNNEISEKSEIFDDQFSVERPDGSNFTLKIRSTKLEDSAMYFCASSLARQGLRSNQPQHFGDGTRLSIL.

The chain is built from TRBV18 and TRBJ2-7; 9 positions agree with TRBD1. V dropped 3 bases and J dropped 3; count of bases not matched to a gene: 6. CDR3 length equals 15 residues. Germline V lookup: CDR1 KGHSH, CDR2 LQKENI. This CDR3 is CASSPGPTGGYEQYF. The CDR3 nucleotides are TGTGCCAGCTCACCGGGCCCGACAGGGGGCTACGAGCAGTACTTC.

V is TRBV3-1 (or the pseudogene TRBV3-2) and J is TRBJ2-2, with 8 bases fitting TRBD2. From germline, CDR1 is LGHDT and CDR2 YNNKEL (reference sequence). There are 15 residues in the CDR3. V was clipped by 10 bases and J by 0 bases; unmatched bases: 7. DNA for the CDR3: TGTGCCACTTCCCAGCGGGGGACGAACACCGGGGAGCTGTTTTTT. Its protein is CATSQRGTNTGELFF.